The sequence of this T cell receptor beta chain was determined in a study of blood T cells in healthy people across ages. Study-wide findings and caveats: A roughly linear fall in TCR beta diversity per million T cells was seen with increasing age. It was the long-lived donors that had more naive CD4+ cells and higher diversity than aged donors.

CDR3 length: 13 amino acids. Trimming cost V 6 bases and J 6 bases, with 9 bases left between them. Looked up from germline, CDR1 is MDHEN and CDR2 is SYDVKM. For the second PCR, which ran for about 6 to 11 cycles, a sample-barcoded 5' primer and a J-beta primer mix were used. All cDNA molecules were each tagged by a template-switch adaptor with 12 random nucleotides. CDR3-containing paired-end reads numbered at least 3 million in each sample. TCRdb itself ran the 5' RACE reads through MiXCR, one entry per CDR3 protein. The data hold roughly 800,000 distinct CDR3 sequences, with nearly 60% observed a single time. This clonotype was seen a handful of times. As yet, its antigen is unknown.

This TCR was sampled from a man aged 25 to 40 in good health. Sequenced: blood. This chain joins TRBV28 and TRBJ1-6; D gene ambiguous. The CDR3 loop reads CASSTFRNSPLHF. The DNA of the CDR3 is TGTGCCAGCAGCACCTTTCGTAATTCACCCCTCCACTTT.